This T cell receptor (beta chain) emerged from a study of T cell responses to AZD1222 COVID-19 vaccine. Study-wide results and limits: Spike-wide coverage was observed for vaccine-associated CD4 TCRs, with dominant responses at 160-218 and 743-854.

In the case of this clone: Its antigen is still unknown.

Clones were sequenced by immunoSEQ multiplex PCR, and TCRdb holds only the in-frame ones, with some missing. The sample lists approximately 150,000 clones; approximately 89% were seen once. Trimming removed 4 bases from V and 7 bases from J; junction bases left unmatched: 3. The CDR3 contains 15 residues. Per the germline V gene, CDR1 is SGHRS and CDR2 is YFSETQ. Sequenced here: peripheral blood, sampled on day 0 of AZD1222 vaccination. The receptor comes from an adult in good health. This chain uses TRBV5-1 with TRBJ2-1; 15 nucleotides align to TRBD2. CDR3 sequence: CASSKGLAGGNEQFF. The CDR3 DNA follows: TGCGCCAGCAGCAAGGGACTAGCGGGAGGAAATGAGCAGTTCTTC.